This T cell receptor (beta chain) was identified in a study of blood T cell repertoires in COVID-19. Study-wide background: The United States, Italy and Spain provided the acute and convalescent COVID-19 samples. Sources were T cells, B-cell-depleted T cells, or PBMCs; the material itself was cDNA or gDNA.

The J segment lost 0 bases and the V segment lost 2 bases, leaving 6 bases of the junction unmatched. Germline assignment: CDR1 SGHKS and CDR2 YYEKEE (reference sequence). The CDR3 length is 18 residues. Study processing details: Reference gene primer amplification yielded estimated nucleated cell counts. Assay used: immunoSEQ multiplex PCR; TCRdb lists only in-frame clones, some missing. V, J and clone size are taken as reported in that table, and D and trimming were inferred from the DNA itself. The data show some 250,000 clones, 83% seen once. The chain has TRBV5-5 and TRBJ2-1; 12 positions match TRBD2. The clonotype was recovered from a man older than 75 with acute or convalescent COVID-19. Specimen: peripheral blood. CDR3 bases: TGTGCCAGCAGCTTAGGACTAGCGGGGTCCAGCTCCTACAATGAGCAGTTCTTC. Translation gives CASSLGLAGSSSYNEQFF.